This T cell receptor beta chain was obtained from a study of CD8+CD57+ T cells in acquired aplastic anemia. Whole-study context: Sorting CD4+ and CD8+ cells gave DNA averaging approximately 3 ug. General observations from the study: Patients and controls shared nearly 30 CD8+ CDR3 sequences, which appeared highly expressed in patients and within their immunodominant clones.

CDR3 size: 16 residues. Trimming pared 0 bases from V and 8 bases from J, leaving 17 bases between. CDR1 is SGHNT and CDR2 is YENEEA in the germline V gene. In its sample, this clonotype was seen many times. Its antigen is undetermined. For CDR3 and TCR beta VDJ profiling, genomic DNA was the template used. One entry per CDR3 protein results from TCRdb running MiXCR on the reads. The sample consists of 150,000 to 200,000 distinct CDR3 sequences, 40% to 50% of them appearing once. The TCR sequence derives from a human donor in good health. Material for sequencing was sorted CD4+, CD8+, or CD8+CD57+ T cells (not recorded which) from PBMCs. This chain links TRBV11-3 with TRBJ2-1; D possibly corresponds to TRBD2 (6 bases). CDR3 sequence (DNA): TGTGCCAGCAGCTTAGACCCGGGACTCCAAGGAGATGAGCAGTTCTTC. The encoded protein is CASSLDPGLQGDEQFF.